Detailed here is one T cell receptor beta chain. The antigen remains undetermined. Between the trimmed V and J ends, which lost 6 bases and 3 bases, there was a span of 15 bases. CDR1 is SGHKS, CDR2 YYEKEE, per germline (reference sequence). CDR3 length: 14 amino acids. TCRdb's table, derived via immunoSEQ multiplex PCR, lists solely in-frame clones and lacks some. The profile shows some 45,000 clones, roughly 90% of them singletons. The sample belongs to a study of OX40 agonist ivuxolimab in advanced cancers. Study-wide context: Every 2 weeks, patients got intravenous ivuxolimab at one of six dose levels (0.01-10 mg/kg). Points from the study as a whole: Among patients with partial responses at 0.1-3.0 mg/kg, clonal expansion was among the lowest. The work left the antigen specificity of expanded peripheral T cells undetermined.

The specimen was CD4+ or CD8+ T cells sorted from blood, collected in a trial of the OX40 agonist ivuxolimab. This chain connects TRBV5-5 to TRBJ1-2; TRBD1 is a possible D gene (6 bases). The origin of this receptor is an adult with an advanced solid tumor such as melanoma, head and neck, liver or kidney cancer. The CDR3 region is CASIPSGADYGYTF. Written as DNA, the CDR3 is TGTGCCAGCATCCCCTCGGGGGCGGACTATGGCTACACCTTC.